Below are 22 T cell receptor beta chains sequenced from a single sample in a study of Ad26.COV2.S vaccination and SARS-CoV-2 variants (dated by TCRdb to the early 2020s). The protocol used for the library was the immunoSEQ multiplex PCR assay. The clones in this table, taken by TCRdb from immuneACCESS, are in-frame only. Not every clone is retained; where verified, under half of the shortfall comes from an unresolved V gene, and the cause of the rest is unknown. A total of some 250,000 clones appear in this sample, approximately 87% of them only once. The leading ten clones occupy about 10% of the sample. Per the publication, the treatment or condition label means: 15 to 20 received Ad26.COV2.S at low or high dose, single or two shots; about 5 received placebo; per-sample allocation not given. For vaccine and placebo recipients, repertoires were sequenced using samples collected on day 63 after the first injection.

The specimen comprised peripheral blood, sampled in a trial of Ad26.COV2.S vaccine versus placebo. All receptors derive from a person between 18 and 60 years old who received the Ad26.COV2.S COVID-19 vaccine or a placebo.

The CDR3 region has the DNA TGTGCCAGCAGCGTGAGCCGAGGGGAGCTGTTTTTT. Amino acids: CASSVSRGELFF. The chain recombines TRBV9 with TRBJ2-2, with D uncertain. The CDR3 runs to 12 residues. Between the trimmed V and J ends, which lost 2 bases and 8 bases, there was a span of 7 bases. The germline V gene encodes CDR1 SGDLS and CDR2 YYNGEE.

This sequence joins TRBV9 and TRBJ2-1; maybe TRBD2 (5 bases). Germline CDR1 is SGDLS and CDR2 is YYNGEE. The V end lost 0 bases, the J end lost 8 bases, and 12 bases lay between the germline ends. The CDR3 consists of 14 residues. The CDR3 reads CASSVGLAGDEQFF. CDR3 bases: TGTGCCAGCAGCGTAGGTCTAGCAGGAGATGAGCAGTTCTTC.

The chain has TRBV6-1 and TRBJ2-5; no reliable D call. V gave up 2 bases and J gave up 5 bases, with 9 bases separating them. The CDR3 spans 13 residues. Germline V gene data show CDR1 as MNHNS and CDR2 as SASEGT. This chain's CDR3 is CASSETGRETQYF. The CDR3 coding sequence is TGTGCCAGCAGTGAAACCGGGCGGGAGACCCAGTACTTC.

The chain carries TRBV24-1 and TRBJ2-3, with D possibly TRBD1 on 6 matching bases. Germline V gene lookup returns CDR1 KGHDR and CDR2 SFDVKD. Trimming took 7 bases from V and 2 from J, leaving 9 bases between them. The length of the CDR3 is 13 residues. CDR3 sequence: CATSRDNTDTQYF. The CDR3 coding sequence is TGTGCCACCAGCCGGGACAACACAGATACGCAGTATTTT.

The genes are TRBV19 and TRBJ2-1; 8 bases match TRBD2. J gave up 0 bases and V 5 bases, and 6 bases lay outside the gene matches. The CDR3 contains 16 residues. CDR1 LNHDA and CDR2 SQIVND come from the germline V gene (reference sequence). The CDR3 spells CASSAGGSSSYNEQFF. The CDR3 region has the DNA TGTGCCAGTAGTGCGGGGGGTTCGAGCTCCTACAATGAGCAGTTCTTC.

The V and J genes are TRBV14 and TRBJ2-5; TRBD1 matches 7 bases. The CDR3 totals 16 residues. Germline V gene sequence: CDR1 SGHDN, CDR2 FVKESK. V was clipped by 0 bases and J by 0 bases; unmatched bases: 4. The DNA for the CDR3 is TGTGCCAGCAGCCAAGACCAGACAGGGAACCAAGAGACCCAGTACTTC. Amino acid sequence: CASSQDQTGNQETQYF.

This chain connects TRBV23-1 to TRBJ1-1; D is unclear. TRBV23-1 is reported as an ORF; its role is uncertain. The CDR3 sequence is 14 residues long. Trimming took 3 bases from V and 4 from J, leaving 12 bases between them. The CDR3 region has the DNA TGCGCCAGCAGTCATAGGTCCCTTGGCACTGAAGCTTTCTTT. This encodes CASSHRSLGTEAFF.

In its sample, this clone was seen a few times. This chain uses TRBV5-3 with TRBJ2-5; 13 positions agree with TRBD2. TRBV5-3 carries the ORF label, with uncertain function. This CDR3 spans 15 amino acids. V gave up 0 bases and J gave up 6 bases; unmatched junction bases: 2. The CDR3 is CARSLGLAGGKTQYF. The CDR3 DNA is TGTGCCAGAAGCTTGGGACTAGCGGGGGGAAAGACCCAGTACTTC.

The J gene is TRBJ2-5, the V gene TRBV5-1; TRBD2 is a possible D gene (6 bases). This CDR3 region has 15 residues. Germline values: CDR1 SGHRS, CDR2 YFSETQ. V gave up 1 base and J gave up 2 bases, with 12 bases separating them. The CDR3, as DNA: TGCGCCAGCAGCTTGTCCGGGAGTAGACAAGAGACCCAGTACTTC. This codes for CASSLSGSRQETQYF.

The chain combines TRBV28 with TRBJ2-7, with a tentative D call TRBD2 (6 bases). Trimming took off 8 bases at V and 6 bases at J, with 23 bases between the two ends. CDR1 is MDHEN, CDR2 SYDVKM, per germline. The CDR3 is 15 residues long. The CDR3 region is CASGGFGETRSEQYF. The CDR3 DNA follows: TGTGCCAGCGGGGGGTTCGGAGAGACTCGCAGCGAGCAGTACTTC.

This clone was counted only a few times. CDR3 bases: TGTGCCAGCAGTGACCGTGGGGGTCGGAGCTCCTATAATTCACCCCTCCACTTT. It encodes CASSDRGGRSSYNSPLHF. The chain is built from TRBV6-1 and TRBJ1-6; TRBD1 is a possible D gene (5 bases). The CDR3 runs 18 residues. Per the germline V gene, CDR1 is MNHNS and CDR2 is SASEGT. Trimming removed 3 bases from V and 0 bases from J, with 15 bases in between.

The J gene is TRBJ1-1, the V gene TRBV2, with D uncertain. CDR1 is SNHLY, CDR2 FYNNEI, per germline. This CDR3 has 14 residues. Trimming pared 1 base from V and 5 bases from J, leaving 11 bases between. The CDR3 loop reads CASSEVAVPTEAFF. The CDR3 region has the DNA TGTGCCAGCAGTGAAGTGGCGGTTCCTACTGAAGCTTTCTTT.

The rearrangement uses TRBV7-3 and TRBJ1-3; D not resolved. V was pared by 5 bases and J by 4 bases, with 6 bases between. The V gene's germline CDR1 is SGHTA and CDR2 FQGTGA. The CDR3 spans 12 residues. Written as DNA, the CDR3 is TGTGCCAGCAGCCCCGGAGGAAACACCATATATTTT. The encoded protein is CASSPGGNTIYF. Full variable domain (outside the CDR3, taken from reference TRBV7-3 and TRBJ1-3): GAGVSQTPSNKVTEKGKYVELRCDPISGHTALYWYRQSLGQGPEFLIYFQGTGAADDSGLPNDRFFAVRPEGSVSTLKIQRTERGDSAVYLCASSPGGNTIYFGEGSWLTVV.

This chain joins TRBV11-2 and TRBJ2-7; D is possibly TRBD1 or TRBD2 (5 bases each). Trimming removed 4 bases from V and 4 bases from J, with 14 bases in between. CDR1 is SGHAT and CDR2 is FQNNGV in the germline V gene. CDR3 length equals 14 residues. The CDR3 region has the DNA TGTGCCAGCAGCTCAAGAGAGGGACCGTACGAGCAGTACTTC. Its translation: CASSSREGPYEQYF.

The chain couples TRBV7-9 to TRBJ1-4, with 7 bases matching TRBD1. This CDR3 has 15 residues. Germline-derived CDR1 and CDR2 are SEHNR and FQNEAQ (reference sequence). V shed 1 base and J 3 bases; nucleotides not matched to a gene: 2. The CDR3 loop is CASSLGQGPNEKLFF. DNA of the CDR3: TGTGCCAGCAGCTTAGGACAGGGCCCTAATGAAAAACTGTTTTTT. The full variable domain, in which reference TRBV7-9 and TRBJ1-4 provide the parts outside the CDR3, is DTGVSQNPRHKITKRGQNVTFRCDPISEHNRLYWYRQTLGQGPEFLTYFQNEAQLEKSRLLSDRFSAERPKGSFSTLEIQRTEQGDSAMYLCASSLGQGPNEKLFFGSGTQLSVL.

The chain joins TRBV4-1 to TRBJ1-3; perhaps TRBD1 as D (5 bases). CDR1 MGHRA and CDR2 YSYEKL come from the germline V gene. Between the trimmed V and J ends, which lost 4 bases and 0 bases, there was a span of 19 bases. The CDR3 covers 18 residues. The CDR3 DNA reads as TGCGCCAGCAGCCGCAACACGGGACTCACCATCTCTGGAAACACCATATATTTT. This translates into CASSRNTGLTISGNTIYF.

The chain has TRBV10-2 and TRBJ1-2, with D perhaps matching TRBD1 (5 bases). V lost 3 bases, J lost 2 bases, and 7 bases lay in between. This CDR3 has 13 amino acids. The germline V gene has CDR1 WSHSY and CDR2 SAAADI. DNA for the CDR3: TGCGCCAGCAGTGACTCAGGGAACTATGGCTACACCTTC. Translated: CASSDSGNYGYTF.

The chain recombines TRBV4-1 with TRBJ2-1; D remains unclear. The V and J ends lost 0 bases and 13 bases respectively, with 13 bases between them. CDR3 length: 13 residues. The V gene's germline CDR1 is MGHRA and CDR2 YSYEKL. CDR3 sequence reads: CASSQELSREQFF. Here the CDR3 DNA reads TGCGCCAGCAGCCAAGAACTAAGTAGGGAACAGTTCTTC.

This chain joins TRBV4-3 and TRBJ2-1; no clear D. CDR1 is LGHNA, CDR2 YSLEER, per germline. Deletions cut 4 bases from V and 2 bases from J, with 18 bases between. This CDR3 has 17 residues. CDR3 loop: CASSPWTSTFAYNEQFF. CDR3 DNA: TGCGCCAGCAGCCCCTGGACGTCTACCTTCGCCTACAATGAGCAGTTCTTC.

The CDR3 sequence is CASSSKGWDRVDEQYF. The DNA of the CDR3 is TGTGCCAGCAGCTCTAAAGGCTGGGACAGGGTGGACGAGCAGTACTTC. The rearrangement links TRBV7-3 to TRBJ2-7, with 9 bases fitting TRBD1. V dropped 4 bases and J dropped 5; count of bases not matched to a gene: 12. Per the germline V gene, CDR1 is SGHTA and CDR2 is FQGTGA. This CDR3 has 16 amino acids.

The chain recombines TRBV28 with TRBJ1-1, with 7 nucleotides matching TRBD1. The CDR3 runs to 14 residues. CDR1 and CDR2 (germline): MDHEN, SYDVKM. With 5 bases clipped from V and 3 bases from J, the junction kept 6 bases outside the gene matches. The CDR3 DNA is TGTGCCAGCAGTCCCCACACAGGGGACACTGAAGCTTTCTTT. It is translated as CASSPHTGDTEAFF.

The chain has TRBV5-1 and TRBJ2-7; D gene uncertain. Trimming pared 3 bases from V and 2 bases from J, leaving 6 bases between. Germline V gives CDR1 SGHRS, CDR2 YFSETQ. This CDR3 has 12 amino acids. The CDR3 here is CASSSTTYEQYF. CDR3 bases: TGCGCCAGCAGCTCGACGACCTACGAGCAGTACTTC.